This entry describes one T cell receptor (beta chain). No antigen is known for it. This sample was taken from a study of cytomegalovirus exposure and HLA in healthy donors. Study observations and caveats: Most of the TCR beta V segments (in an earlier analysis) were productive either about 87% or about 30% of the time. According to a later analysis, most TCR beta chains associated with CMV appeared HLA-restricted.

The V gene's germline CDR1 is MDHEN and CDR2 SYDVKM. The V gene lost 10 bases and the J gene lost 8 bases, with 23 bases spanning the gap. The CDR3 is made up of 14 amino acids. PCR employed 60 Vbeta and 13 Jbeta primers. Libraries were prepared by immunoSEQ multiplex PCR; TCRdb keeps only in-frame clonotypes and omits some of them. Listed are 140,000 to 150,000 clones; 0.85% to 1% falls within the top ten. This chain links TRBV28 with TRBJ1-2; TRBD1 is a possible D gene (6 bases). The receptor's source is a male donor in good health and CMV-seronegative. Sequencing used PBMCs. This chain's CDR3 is CAIPRGMGELGYTF. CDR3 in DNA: TGTGCCATCCCTAGGGGGATGGGGGAGTTGGGCTACACCTTC.